These 18 T cell receptor beta chains came from one sample sequenced in a study of technical replicates of blood from a few donors. The assay was immunoSEQ multiplex PCR, and TCRdb's table has in-frame clones only and misses some. The sample includes tens of thousands of clones, 85% to 95% of them seen just once. The specimen was T cells isolated from PBMCs. These receptors came from a human donor in good health.

The V call is TRBV2, the J call TRBJ1-2, with 9 bases identical to TRBD1. Germline CDR1 reads SNHLY; CDR2 reads FYNNEI. Losses at the gene ends were 7 bases for V and 8 bases for J; bases not matched to a gene: 8. This CDR3 is built from 13 residues. The CDR3 loop reads CASTIGTGRGYTF. CDR3 nucleotide sequence: TGTGCCAGCACTATTGGGACAGGGAGAGGCTACACCTTC. The variable domain in full, completed from reference TRBV2 and TRBJ1-2, reads EPEVTQTPSHQVTQMGQEVILRCVPISNHLYFYWYRQILGQKVEFLVSFYNNEISEKSEIFDDQFSVERPDGSNFTLKIRSTKLEDSAMYFCASTIGTGRGYTFGSGTRLTVV.

Only a few counts were recorded for this clone. The genes are TRBV7-8 and TRBJ1-1, with 7 bases lining up with TRBD1. CDR3 length: 14 amino acids. Germline V gene sequence: CDR1 SGHVS, CDR2 FQNEAQ. Unmatched junction bases numbered 8, after V lost 4 bases and J lost 6 bases. The CDR3 spells CASSYRGTEPEAFF. The DNA for the CDR3 is TGTGCCAGCAGCTACCGAGGGACAGAGCCTGAAGCTTTCTTT. Complete variable domain (other parts from reference TRBV7-8 and TRBJ1-1): GAGVSQSPRYKVAKRGQDVALRCDPISGHVSLFWYQQALGQGPEFLTYFQNEAQLDKSGLPSDRFFAERPEGSVSTLKIQRTQQEDSAVYLCASSYRGTEPEAFFGQGTRLTVV.

V gene TRBV5-1 combines with J gene TRBJ2-3; 8 bases are shared with TRBD1. V dropped 0 bases and J dropped 1; count of bases not matched to a gene: 4. The CDR3 covers 16 residues. CDR1 is SGHRS, CDR2 YFSETQ, per germline. The CDR3 bases are TGCGCCAGCAGCTTGGCCCAGGGGGCGCGCACAGATACGCAGTATTTT. Protein product: CASSLAQGARTDTQYF. The whole variable domain, remainder taken from reference TRBV5-1 and TRBJ2-3, is KAGVTQTPRYLIKTRGQQVTLSCSPISGHRSVSWYQQTPGQGLQFLFEYFSETQRNKGNFPGRFSGRQFSNSRSEMNVSTLELGDSALYLCASSLAQGARTDTQYFGPGTRLTVL.

This chain joins TRBV5-4 and TRBJ2-5; D uncertain. The CDR3 covers 14 residues. The germline V gene has CDR1 SGHNT and CDR2 YYREEE (reference sequence). V was shortened by 4 bases and J by 4 bases, with 14 bases between the two germline ends. CDR3 DNA: TGTGCCAGCAGCAATCCTAGTAATGCAGAGACCCAGTACTTC. The encoded protein is CASSNPSNAETQYF.

This clone was detected only once. The rearrangement links TRBV30 to TRBJ2-7, with D possibly matching TRBD1 (6 bases). The CDR3 has 14 amino acids. The V gene lost 3 bases and the J gene lost 7 bases, with 19 bases spanning the gap. Per the germline V gene, CDR1 is GTSNPN and CDR2 is SVGIG (reference sequence). CDR3 sequence: CAWRSGQRIGEQYF. The CDR3 coding sequence is TGTGCCTGGAGGTCAGGACAGAGGATTGGGGAGCAGTACTTC.

In the case of this clone: The junction differs from germline at one of its ends, possibly a read error. The V and J genes are TRBV5-1 and TRBJ1-2; D possibly corresponds to TRBD1 (6 bases). Germline V lookup: CDR1 SGHRS, CDR2 YFSETQ. This CDR3 spans 13 amino acids. The CDR3, as DNA: TGCGCCAGCGGCTTCCCGGGGGGCAGTGGCTACACCTTC. This translates into CASGFPGGSGYTF.

The chain couples TRBV6-6 to TRBJ1-1; 9 bases fit TRBD1. CDR3 length: 15 residues. Looked up from germline, CDR1 is MNHNY and CDR2 is SVGAGI (reference sequence). V shed 2 bases, J shed 6 bases, and the junction held 7 bases outside the gene matches. CDR3: CASSYTGTGISEAFF. The CDR3 bases are TGTGCCAGCAGTTACACCGGGACAGGGATCTCTGAAGCTTTCTTT.

The chain couples TRBV6-1 to TRBJ1-5; D is unresolved. The germline V gene has CDR1 MNHNS and CDR2 SASEGT. With 2 bases removed from V and 0 bases from J, the gap between germline ends came to 8 bases. This CDR3 has 15 amino acids. The CDR3 here is CASSEWRVSNQPQHF. Here the CDR3 DNA reads TGTGCCAGCAGTGAATGGCGGGTTAGCAATCAGCCCCAGCATTTT.

The V and J genes are TRBV30 and TRBJ1-2; D not resolved. The V gene's germline CDR1 is GTSNPN and CDR2 SVGIG (reference sequence). Deletions cut 2 bases from V and 8 bases from J, with 24 bases between. The CDR3 sequence is 16 residues long. CDR3 bases: TGTGCCTGGAGTACCACCTACCCGGGCGGGTCGGGAGGCTACACCTTC. This encodes CAWSTTYPGGSGGYTF. Combining the CDR3 with reference TRBV30 and TRBJ1-2 gives the whole variable domain SQTIHQWPATLVQPVGSPLSLECTVEGTSNPNLYWYRQAAGRGLQLLFYSVGIGQISSEVPQNLSASRPQDRQFILSSKKLLLSDSGFYLCAWSTTYPGGSGGYTFGSGTRLTVV.

The chain combines TRBV28 with TRBJ2-7; tentatively, D is TRBD2 (5 bases). This CDR3 is built from 15 residues. V was shortened by 3 bases and J by 1 base, with 13 bases between the two germline ends. Germline CDR1 MDHEN, CDR2 SYDVKM. The CDR3 loop is CASSFEGTASYEQYF. Here the CDR3 DNA reads TGTGCCAGCAGTTTCGAGGGAACTGCATCCTACGAGCAGTACTTC.

The chain combines TRBV2 with TRBJ2-3; 7 nucleotides align to TRBD2. Germline CDR1 SNHLY, CDR2 FYNNEI. The CDR3 consists of 14 residues. The V and J ends lost 8 bases and 3 bases, in that order; junction bases with no gene match: 8. In nucleotides, the CDR3 is TGTGCCAGCGCCAGCGGGGTTGGGACAGATACGCAGTATTTT. It codes for CASASGVGTDTQYF.

The gene calls are TRBV6-6 and TRBJ2-1; 10 positions match TRBD1. CDR1 and CDR2 (germline): MNHNY, SVGAGI (reference sequence). Losses at the gene ends were 5 bases for V and 10 bases for J; bases not matched to a gene: 5. The CDR3 consists of 13 residues. CDR3 coding DNA: TGTGCCAGCAGTCCGGGACAGGGGATGGAGCAGTTCTTC. Its protein product is CASSPGQGMEQFF.

This chain links TRBV10-1 with TRBJ2-7; 10 bases fit TRBD1. The CDR3 consists of 16 residues. J gave up 2 bases and V 0 bases, and 4 bases lay outside the gene matches. The germline V gene has CDR1 WNHNN and CDR2 SYGVQD (reference sequence). The CDR3 nucleotides read TGCGCCAGCAGTGAGTCGGTGGGACAGGGGACCTACGAGCAGTACTTC. Translation: CASSESVGQGTYEQYF.

The V gene is TRBV18, the J gene TRBJ2-7; D remains ambiguous. Deletions cut 0 bases from V and 2 bases from J, with 8 bases between. The CDR3 runs 14 residues. Germline assignment: CDR1 KGHSH and CDR2 LQKENI. The CDR3 coding sequence is TGTGCCAGCTCACCACCGTCCGAGACCTACGAGCAGTACTTC. Its translation: CASSPPSETYEQYF.

The rearrangement joins TRBV30 to TRBJ1-2; D perhaps matches TRBD1 (6 bases). The germline V and J ends were trimmed by 4 bases and 3 bases, with 9 bases remaining between them. This CDR3 region has 12 residues. Germline V lookup: CDR1 GTSNPN, CDR2 SVGIG (reference sequence). The chain's CDR3 is CAWKQGDYGYTF. DNA for the CDR3: TGTGCCTGGAAACAGGGTGACTATGGCTACACCTTC.

In its sample, this clone was seen once. The rearrangement joins TRBV19 to TRBJ2-7, with D possibly TRBD1 on 6 matching bases. Germline V gene sequence: CDR1 LNHDA, CDR2 SQIVND (reference sequence). V lost 5 bases, J lost 4 bases, and 12 bases lay in between. The CDR3 covers 13 residues. Here the CDR3 reads CASSFRQAYEQYF. CDR3 nucleotides: TGTGCCAGTAGTTTTCGACAGGCGTACGAGCAGTACTTC.

This clone came up once. V usage is TRBV27 and J usage is TRBJ1-2; 9 nucleotides match TRBD1. Germline lookup yields CDR1 MNHEY and CDR2 SMNVEV (reference sequence). The CDR3 runs to 17 residues. With 5 bases clipped from V and 0 bases from J, the junction kept 10 bases outside the gene matches. Here the CDR3 reads CASSRSWDRVSNYGYTF. DNA of the CDR3: TGTGCCAGCAGTCGTTCTTGGGACAGGGTTTCTAACTATGGCTACACCTTC.

The V and J genes are TRBV7-9 and TRBJ1-2; 9 bases align to TRBD1. V lost 11 bases, J lost 6 bases, and 10 bases stayed unmatched. The CDR3 is 13 amino acids. Germline CDR1 SEHNR, CDR2 FQNEAQ (reference sequence). CDR3 nucleotides: TGTGCCGTTCCCGGGACAGGGTTTAATGGCTACACCTTC. Protein product: CAVPGTGFNGYTF.